Listed below are T cell receptor beta chains from one sample, sequenced in a study of early T cells in non-severe SARS-CoV-2 infection. TCRdb ran MiXCR on the 5' RACE reads and lists one entry per CDR3 protein. Of around 28,000 distinct CDR3 sequences in the sample, 5.7% were seen once. The specimen sequenced was whole blood. Receptors were obtained from an adult who was a healthcare worker with PCR-confirmed SARS-CoV-2 infection or an uninfected control (not recorded which). CDR3s include the opening cysteine and the closing phenylalanine or tryptophan. D genes are given only for firm matches. Only some rows state a clone size, as once, few, many or a class for expanded clones.

size | length | J | V | D | CDR3 | DNA
NA | 17 | TRBJ2-7 | TRBV5-6 | TRBD2 | CASSTFRTSDYSYEQYF | TGTGCCAGCAGCACATTCCGGACTAGCGATTACTCCTACGAGCAGTACTTC
many | 14 | TRBJ2-7 | TRBV5-1 | NA | CASSLGITPYEQYF | TGCGCCAGCAGCTTGGGGATTACCCCCTACGAGCAGTACTTC
few | 14 | TRBJ2-2 | TRBV2 | TRBD1 | CASCTGGNTGELFF | TGTGCCAGCTGTACAGGGGGAAACACCGGGGAGCTGTTTTTT
many | 15 | TRBJ2-7 | TRBV9 | TRBD1 | CASSVSGTGDFEQYF | TGTGCCAGCAGCGTGTCCGGGACAGGAGATTTCGAGCAGTACTTC
NA | 15 | TRBJ2-7 | TRBV7-2 | TRBD1 | CASSLSGTGPYEQYF | TGTGCCAGCAGCTTAAGCGGGACAGGGCCCTACGAGCAGTACTTC
few | 14 | TRBJ1-5 | TRBV19 | TRBD1 | CASTNYRGHYPQHF | TGTGCCAGTACAAATTACAGGGGGCATTACCCCCAGCATTTT
few | 16 | TRBJ1-3 | TRBV7-6 | NA | CASSLADGTSGNTIYF | TGTGCCAGCAGCTTAGCCGACGGAACCTCTGGAAACACCATATATTTT
few | 13 | TRBJ1-2 | TRBV6-1 | NA | CATGNGAEYGYTF | TGTGCCACAGGGAACGGGGCCGAATATGGCTACACCTTC
many | 15 | TRBJ2-1 | TRBV5-1 | TRBD1 | CASSTALRGLDEQFF | TGCGCCAGCAGCACCGCTCTCAGGGGGCTCGATGAGCAGTTCTTC
many | 14 | TRBJ2-1 | TRBV6-5 | NA | CASSNGASRGEQFF | TGTGCCAGCAGCAACGGGGCTTCACGGGGTGAGCAGTTCTTC
few | 16 | TRBJ2-4 | TRBV2 | NA | CASRESFLLAKNIQYF | TGTGCCAGCAGGGAATCCTTCCTTCTTGCCAAAAACATTCAGTACTTC
many | 17 | TRBJ2-7 | TRBV27 | TRBD2 | CASRNKTGLAGNYEQYF | TGTGCCAGCAGGAACAAAACGGGACTAGCGGGGAACTACGAGCAGTACTTC
many | 13 | TRBJ2-5 | TRBV10-3 | NA | CASSITAQETQYF | TGTGCCAGTTCGATCACAGCCCAAGAGACCCAGTACTTC
many | 15 | TRBJ2-5 | TRBV28 | NA | CASSLNLERQETQYF | TGTGCCAGCAGTTTAAACTTGGAGCGGCAAGAGACCCAGTACTTC
NA | 13 | TRBJ1-1 | TRBV2 | NA | CASSELENTEAFF | TGTGCCAGCAGTGAACTTGAGAACACTGAAGCTTTCTTT
many | 15 | TRBJ2-2 | TRBV28 | NA | CASWKGMRNTGELFF | TGTGCCAGCTGGAAGGGGATGAGGAACACCGGGGAGCTGTTTTTT
many | 14 | TRBJ2-5 | TRBV25-1 | TRBD2 | CASTSGRARETQYF | TGTGCCAGCACTAGCGGGAGGGCCAGAGAGACCCAGTACTTC
many | 14 | TRBJ1-2 | TRBV20-1 | NA | CSAAEAGGAYGYTF | TGCAGTGCAGCAGAAGCGGGGGGCGCCTATGGCTACACCTTC
few | 13 | TRBJ2-5 | TRBV27 | NA | CASSLFYGETQYF | TGTGCCAGCAGCCTCTTTTATGGGGAGACCCAGTACTTC
many | 16 | TRBJ2-1 | TRBV11-2 | TRBD2 | CASSPVYGGSTNEQFF | TGTGCCAGCAGCCCCGTCTACGGCGGGAGTACAAATGAGCAGTTCTTC
many | 17 | TRBJ2-7 | TRBV5-1 | NA | CASSPPRGATSSYEQYF | TGCGCCAGCAGCCCCCCACGGGGGGCAACTAGCTCCTACGAGCAGTACTTC
NA | 14 | TRBJ2-3 | TRBV3-1 | TRBD1 | CASSATEQGAKKYF | TGTGCCAGCAGCGCCACCGAACAGGGGGCTAAAAAGTATTTT
many | 14 | TRBJ2-7 | TRBV27 | NA | CASSLPARPYEQYF | TGTGCCAGCAGTTTACCGGCCCGACCCTACGAGCAGTACTTC
many | 14 | TRBJ1-2 | TRBV6-2/TRBV6-3 | NA | CASSPSTGTGGYTF | TGTGCCAGCAGCCCTTCCACCGGGACCGGTGGCTACACCTTC
many | 14 | TRBJ2-5 | TRBV7-6 | NA | CASSLTGRQETQYF | TGTGCCAGCAGCCTCACCGGGAGACAAGAGACCCAGTACTTC
few | 13 | TRBJ2-1 | TRBV6-4 | NA | CASSFGENNEQFF | TGTGCCAGCAGTTTCGGTGAGAACAATGAGCAGTTCTTC
many | 11 | TRBJ1-2 | TRBV6-6 | NA | CASRGNFGYTF | TGTGCCAGCCGGGGCAATTTTGGCTACACCTTC
few | 15 | TRBJ2-3 | TRBV7-6 | NA | CASSLAQRTTDTQYF | TGTGCCAGCAGCTTAGCGCAGAGAACCACAGATACGCAGTATTTT
many | 14 | TRBJ2-7 | TRBV28 | NA | CASSPPGEFYEQYF | TGTGCCAGCAGTCCCCCGGGAGAGTTCTACGAGCAGTACTTC
few | 17 | TRBJ1-3 | TRBV7-2 | NA | CASSLALHGSSGNTIYF | TGTGCCAGCAGCTTAGCATTGCACGGCTCCTCTGGAAACACCATATATTTT
NA | 17 | TRBJ2-2 | TRBV7-2 | TRBD2 | CASSLDSLAGNTGELFF | TGTGCCAGCAGCTTAGATTCCCTAGCGGGGAACACCGGGGAGCTGTTTTTT
many | 16 | TRBJ1-1 | TRBV6-6 | NA | CASSRGGQGSNTEAFF | TGTGCCAGCAGTCGCGGCGGGCAAGGGAGTAACACTGAAGCTTTCTTT
few | 15 | TRBJ1-4 | TRBV27 | TRBD1 | CASRKHRGEDEKLFF | TGTGCCAGCAGAAAACACAGGGGAGAAGATGAAAAACTGTTTTTT
NA | 13 | TRBJ2-6 | TRBV3-1 | NA | CASSQAGANVLTF | TGTGCCAGCAGCCAGGCTGGGGCCAACGTCCTGACTTTC
many | 14 | TRBJ1-1 | TRBV20-1 | NA | CSARDPRGNTEAFF | TGCAGTGCTAGAGATCCCAGGGGGAACACTGAAGCTTTCTTT
many | 13 | TRBJ1-1 | TRBV12-3/TRBV12-4 | TRBD1 | CASSRQGNTEAFF | TGTGCCAGCAGTCGACAGGGGAACACTGAAGCTTTCTTT
few | 18 | TRBJ2-1 | TRBV7-7 | TRBD2 | CASSSGLAGSYSYNEQFF | TGTGCCAGCAGCTCGGGACTAGCGGGAAGCTACTCCTACAATGAGCAGTTCTTC
many | 14 | TRBJ2-1 | TRBV20-1 | TRBD2 | CSAIGIAGDNEQFF | TGCAGTGCCATAGGAATAGCGGGGGATAATGAGCAGTTCTTC
many | 12 | TRBJ2-1 | TRBV11-2 | NA | CASSIQGHEQFF | TGTGCCAGCAGCATACAGGGACATGAGCAGTTCTTC
many | 14 | TRBJ2-5 | TRBV5-1 | NA | CASSLGTTKETQYF | TGCGCCAGCAGCTTGGGGACTACGAAAGAGACCCAGTACTTC
few | 15 | TRBJ2-1 | TRBV11-3 | TRBD2 | CASSRGSLGVDEQFF | TGTGCCAGCAGCCGCGGGAGCCTTGGGGTGGATGAGCAGTTCTTC
many | 16 | TRBJ2-3 | TRBV6-1 | NA | CASSVAGTLSTDTQYF | TGTGCCAGCAGTGTGGCCGGGACTCTCTCCACAGATACGCAGTATTTT
many | 14 | TRBJ1-1 | TRBV6-1 | NA | CASSEVYRATEAFF | TGTGCCAGCAGTGAAGTATACAGAGCCACTGAAGCTTTCTTT
NA | 14 | TRBJ2-1 | TRBV18 | NA | CASSRQGRGNEQFF | TGTGCCAGCTCTCGACAGGGGAGGGGCAATGAGCAGTTCTTC
few | 14 | TRBJ2-3 | TRBV28 | NA | CASRRGLKTDTQYF | TGTGCCAGCAGGAGGGGTCTAAAAACAGATACGCAGTATTTT
few | 13 | TRBJ2-7 | TRBV6-1 | NA | CASSDHPEQEQYF | TGTGCCAGCAGTGACCACCCCGAACAGGAGCAGTACTTC
many | 15 | TRBJ1-1 | TRBV18 | NA | CASSPLGQGNTEAFF | TGTGCCAGCTCACCACTTGGGCAGGGGAACACTGAAGCTTTCTTT
many | 14 | TRBJ1-5 | TRBV20-1 | NA | CSARAGGADQPQHF | TGCAGTGCTAGAGCGGGGGGGGCCGATCAGCCCCAGCATTTT